This T cell receptor (beta chain) was documented in a study of blood T cell repertoires in COVID-19. Study context: The study drew acute and convalescent COVID-19 samples from the United States, Italy and Spain.

How the authors handled the data: Amplifying reference gene primers gave estimates of nucleated cell counts. Libraries were prepared by immunoSEQ multiplex PCR; TCRdb keeps only in-frame clonotypes and omits some of them. The V and J calls and clone size are taken from that table; D and trimming were inferred from the DNA. The table records 400,000 or so clones, 75% to 90% of them present only once. The CDR3 runs 16 residues. Germline values: CDR1 SQVTM, CDR2 ANQGSEA. The J segment lost 3 bases and the V segment lost 3 bases, leaving 13 bases of the junction unmatched. Seattle enrolled patients during active infection and tracked them longitudinally.

What was sequenced was peripheral blood. This receptor was obtained from a woman aged 35 to 49 with COVID-19, enrolled during active disease. The rearrangement uses TRBV29-1 and TRBJ1-2; 7 nucleotides align to TRBD1. The CDR3, as DNA: TGCAGCGTTGAGGGGGAGAGGGACAGACCGGACTATGGCTACACCTTC. Residues: CSVEGERDRPDYGYTF. Together with reference TRBV29-1 and TRBJ1-2, the CDR3 gives the full variable domain: SAVISQKPSRDICQRGTSLTIQCQVDSQVTMMFWYRQQPGQSLTLIATANQGSEATYESGFVIDKFPISRPNLTFSTLTVSNMSPEDSSIYLCSVEGERDRPDYGYTFGSGTRLTVV.